This T cell receptor (beta chain) was captured in a study of cytomegalovirus exposure and HLA in healthy donors. The CDR3 spans 11 residues. In germline, CDR1 is LNHDA, CDR2 SQIVND (reference sequence). Concerning this clone: The antigen remains undetermined.

Vbeta (60) and Jbeta (13) primers were used in the PCR. The assay was immunoSEQ multiplex PCR, and TCRdb's table has in-frame clones only and misses some. The repertoire table contains about 50,000 clones. General study findings and limits: Later on, a genetic analysis was performed. It linked a missense variant in DCLRE1C with V- and J-gene trimming of TCR beta.

The chain links TRBV19 to TRBJ1-3, with TRBD1 as a possible D gene (6 bases). This clonotype was obtained from a man aged 18-30 years in good health and CMV-seropositive. The sequenced sample consisted of PBMCs. CDR3 region: CGATGGNTIYF. Here the CDR3 DNA reads TGTGGTGCGACAGGTGGAAACACCATATATTTT. The full variable domain, completed using reference TRBV19 and TRBJ1-3, is DGGITQSPKYLFRKEGQNVTLSCEQNLNHDAMYWYRQDPGQGLRLIYYSQIVNDFQKGDIAEGYSVSREKKESFPLTVTSAQKNPTAFYLCGATGGNTIYFGEGSWLTVV.